Listed below are T cell receptor beta chains from one sample, sequenced in a study of cytomegalovirus exposure and HLA in healthy donors. The table came from immunoSEQ multiplex PCR; TCRdb's copy has only in-frame clones and leaves some out. Among about 120,000 clones listed, around a tenth were seen once. Sequences were obtained from PBMCs. These receptors all stem from a man aged 25-40 years in good health and CMV-seronegative. Both conserved end residues are part of each CDR3. D genes are given only for firm matches. Clone size appears in some rows only: once, few, many, or a class for an expanded clone.

>TRBV9|NA|TRBJ2-7|few
CASSVEGETGYEQYF
TGTGCCAGCAGCGTAGAGGGGGAAACAGGCTACGAGCAGTACTTC
>TRBV6-5|TRBD1|TRBJ1-2|few
CASSYSGTGGHYGYTF
TGTGCCAGCAGTTACTCCGGGACAGGAGGGCACTATGGCTACACCTTC
>TRBV30|NA|TRBJ1-6|few
CAWSVDPGRSPLHF
TGTGCCTGGAGTGTCGACCCCGGGAGGTCACCCCTCCACTTT
>TRBV5-6|TRBD1|TRBJ1-6|NA
CASSLSLTGPLSPLHF
TGTGCCAGCAGCTTGAGTTTGACAGGGCCCCTATCACCCCTCCACTTT
>TRBV18|NA|TRBJ1-1|few
CASSPGKGLDTEAFF
TGTGCCAGCTCACCGGGTAAGGGGCTGGACACTGAAGCTTTCTTT
>TRBV29-1|NA|TRBJ1-1|NA
CSVRRQPNTEAFF
TGCAGCGTTCGGAGACAGCCAAACACTGAAGCTTTCTTT
>TRBV7-9|TRBD2|TRBJ2-4|NA
CASSALAGGRKNIQYF
TGTGCCAGCAGCGCACTAGCGGGAGGTAGAAAAAACATTCAGTACTTC
>TRBV6-5|TRBD1|TRBJ2-7|few
CASSYSGGQYEQYF
TGTGCCAGCAGTTATTCAGGGGGCCAATACGAGCAGTACTTC
>TRBV9|TRBD2|TRBJ2-1|few
CASSVVGRGYNEQFF
TGTGCCAGCAGCGTAGTCGGGAGGGGTTACAATGAGCAGTTCTTC
>TRBV19|NA|TRBJ1-5|few
CASSTLQGRGNQPQHF
TGTGCCAGTAGTACCCTACAGGGTAGGGGCAATCAGCCCCAGCATTTT
>TRBV6-1|TRBD2|TRBJ2-3|few
CASSPGGGTDTQYF
TGTGCCAGCAGTCCCGGCGGGGGAACAGATACGCAGTATTTT
>TRBV4-3|NA|TRBJ1-2|few
CASSHGRGDRYGYTF
TGCGCCAGCAGCCACGGACGCGGGGACCGCTATGGCTACACCTTC
>TRBV27|TRBD2|TRBJ2-7|NA
CASSYLASGSYEQYF
TGTGCCAGCAGTTACCTTGCAAGCGGGAGTTACGAGCAGTACTTC
>TRBV7-9|TRBD1|TRBJ2-5|NA
CASSPRTGVIETQYF
TGTGCCAGCAGCCCCAGGACAGGGGTGATCGAGACCCAGTACTTC
>TRBV5-1|TRBD1|TRBJ1-1|NA
CASSSKDRGRTEAFF
TGCGCCAGCAGCTCTAAGGACAGGGGGCGGACTGAAGCTTTCTTT
>TRBV10-1|NA|TRBJ1-1|few
CASSESSLNTEAFF
TGCGCCAGCAGTGAGTCGAGTTTGAACACTGAAGCTTTCTTT
>TRBV18|NA|TRBJ2-1|few
CASSLLRGAQINEQFF
TGTGCCAGCTCTCTCCTACGGGGGGCCCAAATCAATGAGCAGTTCTTC
>TRBV28|NA|TRBJ2-7|NA
CASTLTGTGYEQYF
TGTGCCAGCACCTTAACCGGGACTGGCTACGAGCAGTACTTC
>TRBV2|NA|TRBJ1-5|few
CASRMTISNQPQHF
TGTGCCAGCAGGATGACTATTAGCAATCAGCCCCAGCATTTT
>TRBV19|TRBD1|TRBJ1-1|few
CASRRQGDTEAFF
TGTGCCAGCAGAAGACAGGGCGACACTGAAGCTTTCTTT
>TRBV5-4|NA|TRBJ1-6|few
CASSLDPFSYNSPLHF
TGTGCCAGCAGCTTGGATCCGTTCTCCTATAATTCACCCCTCCACTTT
>TRBV7-2|NA|TRBJ2-3|few
CASRPDTDTQYF
TGTGCCAGCAGACCAGACACAGATACGCAGTATTTT
>TRBV9|NA|TRBJ1-2|few
CASSVDRNYGYTF
TGTGCCAGCAGCGTAGACAGGAACTATGGCTACACCTTC
>TRBV5-6|NA|TRBJ2-5|NA
CASSRRGVKETQYF
TGTGCCAGCAGTAGGCGCGGGGTTAAAGAGACCCAGTACTTC